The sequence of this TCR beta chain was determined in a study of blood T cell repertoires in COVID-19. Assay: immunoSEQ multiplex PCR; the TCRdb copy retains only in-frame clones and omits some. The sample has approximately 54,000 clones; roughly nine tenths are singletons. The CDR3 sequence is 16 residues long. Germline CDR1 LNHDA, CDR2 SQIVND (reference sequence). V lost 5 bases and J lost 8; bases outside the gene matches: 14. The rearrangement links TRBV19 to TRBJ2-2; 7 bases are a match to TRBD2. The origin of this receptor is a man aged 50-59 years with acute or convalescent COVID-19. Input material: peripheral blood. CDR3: CASSPRGAGRSGELFF. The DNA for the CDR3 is TGTGCCAGTAGTCCCCGGGGAGCGGGGCGGAGTGGGGAGCTGTTTTTT.